Listed below are T cell receptor beta chains from one sample, sequenced in a study of T cells after yellow fever vaccination. Using its own MiXCR run on the 5' RACE reads, TCRdb lists one record per CDR3 protein. This sample has 280,000 or so distinct CDR3 sequences, with roughly 9% found just once. This sample comprised CD4+ T cells sorted from PBMCs, obtained 5 days after the yellow fever booster vaccination. These receptors all stem from a man younger than 30 who received the YFV17D yellow fever vaccine. CDR3s include the opening cysteine and the closing phenylalanine or tryptophan. The D gene is left open where the match is weak.

D gene: TRBD1; V gene: TRBV5-1; J gene: TRBJ2-7; CDR3 protein: CASSFTWTGSNYEQYF
D gene: -; V gene: TRBV12-3/TRBV12-4; J gene: TRBJ1-2; CDR3 protein: CASSGVQVDGYTF
D gene: TRBD2; V gene: TRBV19; J gene: TRBJ2-3; CDR3 protein: CASSSPAGGATDTQYF
D gene: -; V gene: TRBV5-1; J gene: TRBJ1-1; CDR3 protein: CASSYGTSSTEAFF
D gene: -; V gene: TRBV4-3; J gene: TRBJ2-5; CDR3 protein: CASSVGQSKETQYF
D gene: -; V gene: TRBV7-9; J gene: TRBJ2-5; CDR3 protein: CASSLFGEGETQYF
D gene: -; V gene: TRBV6-6; J gene: TRBJ2-5; CDR3 protein: CAGQRGGETQYF
D gene: -; V gene: TRBV5-4; J gene: TRBJ2-1; CDR3 protein: CASSAEYIAYNEQFF
D gene: -; V gene: TRBV4-1; J gene: TRBJ1-5; CDR3 protein: CASSQGLVTDSNQPQHF
D gene: TRBD1; V gene: TRBV4-1; J gene: TRBJ2-2; CDR3 protein: CASRARQGSTGELFF
D gene: -; V gene: TRBV29-1; J gene: TRBJ2-3; CDR3 protein: CSVEVTGSASQYF
D gene: -; V gene: TRBV27; J gene: TRBJ1-1; CDR3 protein: CASRKYGFGSTEAFF
D gene: TRBD1; V gene: TRBV5-1; J gene: TRBJ2-6; CDR3 protein: CASRQSTGQGRYSGANVLTF
D gene: -; V gene: TRBV29-1; J gene: TRBJ2-1; CDR3 protein: CSHGIRVEQFF
D gene: -; V gene: TRBV20-1; J gene: TRBJ1-6; CDR3 protein: CSAEMANLGYNSPLHF
D gene: -; V gene: TRBV20-1; J gene: TRBJ2-2; CDR3 protein: CSALGGPNTGELFF
D gene: -; V gene: TRBV18; J gene: TRBJ1-1; CDR3 protein: CASSPRGAGNTEAFF
D gene: -; V gene: TRBV25-1; J gene: TRBJ1-2; CDR3 protein: CASSAAGTYGYTF
D gene: TRBD2; V gene: TRBV20-1; J gene: TRBJ2-5; CDR3 protein: CSARDFLAGGQETQYF
D gene: TRBD1; V gene: TRBV6-6; J gene: TRBJ1-5; CDR3 protein: CASSPSRGSQPQHF
D gene: -; V gene: TRBV4-2; J gene: TRBJ1-6; CDR3 protein: CASSQGEGAAYNSPLHF
D gene: -; V gene: TRBV6-5; J gene: TRBJ1-2; CDR3 protein: CASSPVVSPNYGYTF
D gene: TRBD1; V gene: TRBV27; J gene: TRBJ2-1; CDR3 protein: CASSRDRAVYSNEQFF
D gene: -; V gene: TRBV5-6; J gene: TRBJ1-1; CDR3 protein: CASSLGQYTEAFF
D gene: TRBD2; V gene: TRBV29-1; J gene: TRBJ2-1; CDR3 protein: CSALGRVPYNEQFF
D gene: TRBD1; V gene: TRBV29-1; J gene: TRBJ1-4; CDR3 protein: CSVGVRGRVANEKLFF
D gene: -; V gene: TRBV4-1; J gene: TRBJ1-2; CDR3 protein: CASSQDLTSRTSYTF
D gene: TRBD1; V gene: TRBV6-5; J gene: TRBJ2-7; CDR3 protein: CASSRQGAVYEQYF
D gene: -; V gene: TRBV7-9; J gene: TRBJ2-3; CDR3 protein: CASSASTDTQYF